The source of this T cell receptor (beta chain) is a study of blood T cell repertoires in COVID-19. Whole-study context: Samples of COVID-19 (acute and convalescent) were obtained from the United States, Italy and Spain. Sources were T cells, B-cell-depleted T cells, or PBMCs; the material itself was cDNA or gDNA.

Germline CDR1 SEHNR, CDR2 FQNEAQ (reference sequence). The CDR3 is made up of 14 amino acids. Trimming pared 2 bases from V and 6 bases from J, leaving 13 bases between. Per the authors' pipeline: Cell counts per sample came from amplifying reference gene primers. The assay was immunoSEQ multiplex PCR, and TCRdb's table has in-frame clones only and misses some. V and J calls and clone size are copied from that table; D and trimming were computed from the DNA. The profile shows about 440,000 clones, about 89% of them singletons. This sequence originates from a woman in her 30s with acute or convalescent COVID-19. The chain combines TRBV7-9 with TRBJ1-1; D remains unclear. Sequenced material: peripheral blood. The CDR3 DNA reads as TGTGCCAGCAGCTTATCCACGCTGGGAGCTGAAGCTTTCTTT. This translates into CASSLSTLGAEAFF. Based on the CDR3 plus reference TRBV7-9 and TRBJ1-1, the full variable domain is DTGVSQNPRHKITKRGQNVTFRCDPISEHNRLYWYRQTLGQGPEFLTYFQNEAQLEKSRLLSDRFSAERPKGSFSTLEIQRTEQGDSAMYLCASSLSTLGAEAFFGQGTRLTVV.